Listed below are T cell receptor beta chains from one sample, sequenced in a study of identical twins. TCRdb reanalysed the 5' RACE reads using MiXCR and keeps one entry per CDR3 protein. The data hold some 460,000 distinct CDR3 sequences, with approximately 15% observed a single time. These data also formed part of another study, on yellow fever vaccine responses in identical twins.

Sequenced: CD4+ T cells sorted from blood. The receptors were sampled from a woman aged 18 to 35 in good health. The CDR3 runs from the conserved cysteine through the conserved F or W. Fields, in order: D gene, V gene, J gene, clone size, CDR3 length, CDR3 DNA, CDR3 protein. A D gene is named only where the DNA matches it firmly. Rows may omit the clone size; those that give it use once, few, many or a size class.

d_call: TRBD2; v_call: TRBV7-2; j_call: TRBJ2-3; clone_size: few; cdr3_length: 14; cdr3_nt: TGTGCCAGCGCCCGGGGCGGGGGGGCCGATACGCAGTATTTT; cdr3_aa: CASARGGGADTQYF
d_call: TRBD2; v_call: TRBV25-1; j_call: TRBJ2-3; clone_size: .; cdr3_length: 16; cdr3_nt: TGTGCCAGCAGTGATCGACTCTACGGGGGGGCGGATACGCAGTATTTT; cdr3_aa: CASSDRLYGGADTQYF
d_call: .; v_call: TRBV12-3/TRBV12-4; j_call: TRBJ1-1; clone_size: .; cdr3_length: 14; cdr3_nt: TGTGCCAGCAGTGACCATTTGGGGCGGACTGAAGCTTTCTTT; cdr3_aa: CASSDHLGRTEAFF
d_call: TRBD2; v_call: TRBV29-1; j_call: TRBJ2-7; clone_size: .; cdr3_length: 13; cdr3_nt: TGCAGCGTTGAAGGTAGCGGGGTCTACGAGCAGTACTTC; cdr3_aa: CSVEGSGVYEQYF
d_call: .; v_call: TRBV6-5; j_call: TRBJ2-3; clone_size: .; cdr3_length: 15; cdr3_nt: TGTGCCAGCATTTCGGTCGGGAGAGGCACAGATACGCAGTATTTT; cdr3_aa: CASISVGRGTDTQYF
d_call: TRBD2; v_call: TRBV14; j_call: TRBJ2-5; clone_size: .; cdr3_length: 16; cdr3_nt: TGTGCCAGCAGTCGACTAGCGGGGGGTTCGGCAGAGACCCAGTACTTC; cdr3_aa: CASSRLAGGSAETQYF
d_call: TRBD2; v_call: TRBV11-1; j_call: TRBJ2-1; clone_size: many; cdr3_length: 21; cdr3_nt: TGTGCCAGCAGCTTAAGTCCCCTAGCGGGAGGGAGGGCCTTCTCCTACAATGAGCAGTTCTTC; cdr3_aa: CASSLSPLAGGRAFSYNEQFF
d_call: TRBD1; v_call: TRBV10-3; j_call: TRBJ2-5; clone_size: .; cdr3_length: 13; cdr3_nt: TGTGCCATCGGCGAGGGGGCCCAAGAGACCCAGTACTTC; cdr3_aa: CAIGEGAQETQYF
d_call: .; v_call: TRBV20-1; j_call: TRBJ2-7; clone_size: .; cdr3_length: 13; cdr3_nt: TGCAGTGCTAGGTCCCTTGGGGCCTACGAGCAGTACTTC; cdr3_aa: CSARSLGAYEQYF
d_call: .; v_call: TRBV12-3/TRBV12-4; j_call: TRBJ2-7; clone_size: many; cdr3_length: 13; cdr3_nt: TGTGCCAGCAGTTTTGGGAGAACCTACGAGCAGTACTTC; cdr3_aa: CASSFGRTYEQYF
d_call: TRBD1; v_call: TRBV5-1; j_call: TRBJ2-7; clone_size: few; cdr3_length: 16; cdr3_nt: TGCGCCAGCAGCTTGGGATCCGGGACAGTCTCCTACGAGCAGTACTTC; cdr3_aa: CASSLGSGTVSYEQYF
d_call: .; v_call: TRBV4-3; j_call: TRBJ1-2; clone_size: .; cdr3_length: 18; cdr3_nt: TGCGCCAGCAGCCAAGAAATCGGAACAGGGATAAGGAACTATGGCTACACCTTC; cdr3_aa: CASSQEIGTGIRNYGYTF
d_call: TRBD2; v_call: TRBV6-1; j_call: TRBJ2-2; clone_size: few; cdr3_length: 15; cdr3_nt: TGTGCCAGCAGTCCCGGACTAGGAAGCTCCGGGGAGCTGTTTTTT; cdr3_aa: CASSPGLGSSGELFF
d_call: TRBD2; v_call: TRBV20-1; j_call: TRBJ2-5; clone_size: few; cdr3_length: 14; cdr3_nt: TGCAGTGCTGGAGCGGGATCTTTTCAAGAGACCCAGTACTTC; cdr3_aa: CSAGAGSFQETQYF
d_call: TRBD1; v_call: TRBV25-1; j_call: TRBJ2-7; clone_size: .; cdr3_length: 18; cdr3_nt: TGTGCCAGCAGTGGATATGGGGCGACAGGGTTTGATGGGTACGAGCAGTACTTC; cdr3_aa: CASSGYGATGFDGYEQYF
d_call: .; v_call: TRBV3-1; j_call: TRBJ2-4; clone_size: many; cdr3_length: 16; cdr3_nt: TGTGCCAGCAGCCAATGGGAGGCGGGAGCCAAAAACATTCAGTACTTC; cdr3_aa: CASSQWEAGAKNIQYF
d_call: .; v_call: TRBV6-5; j_call: TRBJ2-3; clone_size: .; cdr3_length: 13; cdr3_nt: TGTGCCAGCAGTTCGCCAGGGGCAGATACGCAGTATTTT; cdr3_aa: CASSSPGADTQYF
d_call: .; v_call: TRBV20-1; j_call: TRBJ1-3; clone_size: .; cdr3_length: 11; cdr3_nt: TGCAGTGCGGCATTCGGAAACACCATATATTTT; cdr3_aa: CSAAFGNTIYF
d_call: .; v_call: TRBV5-6; j_call: TRBJ1-2; clone_size: .; cdr3_length: 13; cdr3_nt: TGTGCCAGCAGCTTGGGTATGAGGGATGGCTACACCTTC; cdr3_aa: CASSLGMRDGYTF
d_call: .; v_call: TRBV12-5; j_call: TRBJ2-5; clone_size: .; cdr3_length: 14; cdr3_nt: TGTGCTAGTGCCTCCGGGACATATCAAGAGACCCAGTACTTC; cdr3_aa: CASASGTYQETQYF
d_call: TRBD2; v_call: TRBV4-2; j_call: TRBJ2-3; clone_size: .; cdr3_length: 19; cdr3_nt: TGTGCCAGCAGCCGAGAGGGGACCGGGACTAGCGCTAGCACAGATACGCAGTATTTT; cdr3_aa: CASSREGTGTSASTDTQYF
d_call: .; v_call: TRBV5-1; j_call: TRBJ2-3; clone_size: .; cdr3_length: 14; cdr3_nt: TGCGCCAGCAGCTTCGGGATGACCTCAGATACGCAGTATTTT; cdr3_aa: CASSFGMTSDTQYF
d_call: TRBD1; v_call: TRBV12-3/TRBV12-4; j_call: TRBJ2-5; clone_size: few; cdr3_length: 14; cdr3_nt: TGTGCCAGCACCCCCAGGGGACAGGGAGAGACCCAGTACTTC; cdr3_aa: CASTPRGQGETQYF
d_call: TRBD1; v_call: TRBV6-1; j_call: TRBJ1-1; clone_size: few; cdr3_length: 14; cdr3_nt: TGTGCCAGCAGCTCGGGACAGGGGGCACCTGAAGCTTTCTTT; cdr3_aa: CASSSGQGAPEAFF
d_call: .; v_call: TRBV29-1; j_call: TRBJ1-1; clone_size: few; cdr3_length: 13; cdr3_nt: TGCAGCGCAGAACAGGGCTCGAACACTGAAGCTTTCTTT; cdr3_aa: CSAEQGSNTEAFF
d_call: TRBD1; v_call: TRBV6-2/TRBV6-3; j_call: TRBJ2-3; clone_size: .; cdr3_length: 16; cdr3_nt: TGTGCCAGCAGTAAACGACAGGGCGAAAGCACAGATACGCAGTATTTT; cdr3_aa: CASSKRQGESTDTQYF
d_call: .; v_call: TRBV24-1; j_call: TRBJ2-1; clone_size: few; cdr3_length: 14; cdr3_nt: TGTGCCACCAGTGATTTGTCTCCCTCATGGGAGCAGTTCTTC; cdr3_aa: CATSDLSPSWEQFF
d_call: TRBD2; v_call: TRBV5-1; j_call: TRBJ2-6; clone_size: few; cdr3_length: 17; cdr3_nt: TGCGCCAGCAGCTCCCAGACTAGCAACTCTGGGGCCAACGTCCTGACTTTC; cdr3_aa: CASSSQTSNSGANVLTF
d_call: .; v_call: TRBV19; j_call: TRBJ2-7; clone_size: many; cdr3_length: 13; cdr3_nt: TGTGCCAGTAGTCGGGACCTAAGCTACGAGCAGTACTTC; cdr3_aa: CASSRDLSYEQYF
d_call: .; v_call: TRBV7-2; j_call: TRBJ2-1; clone_size: few; cdr3_length: 15; cdr3_nt: TGTGCCAGCAGCCGACAGATTACAGGCTACAATGAGCAGTTCTTC; cdr3_aa: CASSRQITGYNEQFF
d_call: .; v_call: TRBV29-1; j_call: TRBJ2-7; clone_size: many; cdr3_length: 14; cdr3_nt: TGCAGCGTTGTACGGGCGGAGGGGCTCTACGAGCAGTACTTC; cdr3_aa: CSVVRAEGLYEQYF
d_call: TRBD1; v_call: TRBV10-3; j_call: TRBJ1-6; clone_size: .; cdr3_length: 17; cdr3_nt: TGTGCCACCCAATCTCAACAGGGGAGCTCCTATAATTCACCCCTCCACTTT; cdr3_aa: CATQSQQGSSYNSPLHF
d_call: .; v_call: TRBV20-1; j_call: TRBJ1-5; clone_size: .; cdr3_length: 14; cdr3_nt: TGCAGTGCTACTGGGGACCGCGCGGATCAGCCCCAGCATTTT; cdr3_aa: CSATGDRADQPQHF
d_call: .; v_call: TRBV10-3; j_call: TRBJ1-4; clone_size: many; cdr3_length: 12; cdr3_nt: TGTGCCATCAGTGGGGGAAATGAAAAACTGTTTTTT; cdr3_aa: CAISGGNEKLFF